The 24 T cell receptor beta chains presented below share a single source sample, sequenced in a study of CD8+CD57+ T cells in acquired aplastic anemia. Profiles of TCR beta VDJ and CDR3 were generated from a genomic DNA template. TCRdb recomputed calls from the reads with MiXCR, one row per CDR3 protein. The table records around 250,000 distinct CDR3 sequences, roughly half of them present only once. The sequencing input was sorted CD4+, CD8+, or CD8+CD57+ T cells (not recorded which) from PBMCs. The source of these receptors is a human donor with severe aplastic anemia or a healthy control (not recorded which).

This clonotype was seen many times. This rearrangement joins TRBV5-8 to TRBJ2-7; 8 bases line up with TRBD1. Germline-derived CDR1 and CDR2 are SGHTS and YDEGEE. J gave up 12 bases and V 4 bases, and 24 bases lay outside the gene matches. There are 17 residues in the CDR3. The CDR3: CASSPWDLGTGFGGLYF. The CDR3 coding sequence is TGTGCCAGCAGCCCGTGGGATCTCGGGACAGGATTCGGAGGGCTGTACTTC.

On this clonotype itself: A read error is likely, as this CDR3 ends without the conserved phenylalanine or tryptophan. The gene calls are TRBV11-2 and TRBJ1-1, with TRBD1 as a possible D gene (5 bases). The CDR3 runs 16 residues. Germline V CDR1 and CDR2: SGHAT, FQNNGV. Trimming removed 5 bases from V and 5 bases from J, with 21 bases in between. CDR3 DNA: TGTGCCAGCAGCCGCAGCCGGGACTGGACGACGACTGAAGCTTTCCTT. It is translated as CASSRSRDWTTTEAFL.

The chain combines TRBV19 with TRBJ2-2; 9 nucleotides align to TRBD2. With V trimmed by 2 bases and J by 4 bases, 5 bases remained unmatched. The CDR3 extends over 16 amino acids. The germline CDR1 and CDR2 sequences are LNHDA and SQIVND (reference sequence). The CDR3: CASSIRAGGFTGELFF. CDR3 sequence (DNA): TGTGCCAGTAGTATAAGAGCGGGAGGTTTCACCGGGGAGCTGTTTTTT. The whole variable domain, filled in from reference TRBV19 and TRBJ2-2, reads DGGITQSPKYLFRKEGQNVTLSCEQNLNHDAMYWYRQDPGQGLRLIYYSQIVNDFQKGDIAEGYSVSREKKESFPLTVTSAQKNPTAFYLCASSIRAGGFTGELFFGEGSRLTVL.

This clonotype was detected many times. This chain uses TRBV12-3 or TRBV12-4 with TRBJ1-2; D is unresolved. The CDR3 has 14 amino acids. The V end was cut by 4 bases, the J end by 6 bases, with 15 bases between. DNA of the CDR3: TGTGCCAGCAGTTCATACCGGGGAGGAAATGGCTACACCTTC. It yields the protein CASSSYRGGNGYTF.

The J gene is TRBJ1-4, the V gene TRBV7-2; perhaps TRBD1 as D (6 bases). The CDR3 extends over 15 amino acids. CDR1 and CDR2 from the germline V gene are SGHTA and FQGNSA. Deletions cut 5 bases from V and 2 bases from J, with 12 bases between. CDR3 protein: CASSVQGMTNEKLFF. CDR3 bases: TGTGCCAGCAGCGTCCAGGGGATGACTAATGAAAAACTGTTTTTT.

This clonotype was counted ten times or more. This chain connects TRBV11-3 to TRBJ2-7, with TRBD1 matching 10 bases. In germline, CDR1 is SGHNT, CDR2 YENEEA. Unmatched junction bases numbered 6, after V lost 5 bases and J lost 5 bases. CDR3 length: 14 amino acids. CDR3 amino acids: CASSAGTGVDEQYF. The CDR3 DNA sequence: TGTGCCAGCAGCGCCGGGACAGGGGTGGACGAGCAGTACTTC.

The chain employs TRBV15 and TRBJ2-7, with D hard to call. This CDR3 region has 14 residues. V dropped 4 bases and J dropped 3 bases, with 13 bases sitting between them. The germline CDR1 and CDR2 sequences are LNHNV and YYDKDF (reference sequence). The CDR3 coding sequence is TGTGCCACCAGCAAGTCGCGGCTAGACTACGAGCAGTACTTC. Translation: CATSKSRLDYEQYF.

The CDR3 nucleotides are TGTGCCAGCAGCCTGGACAGGGGGTACTACGAGCAGTACTTC. It yields the protein CASSLDRGYYEQYF. The chain has TRBV2 and TRBJ2-7; TRBD1 matches at 10 bases. The CDR3 is 14 amino acids. Trimming cost V 6 bases and J 3 bases; bases outside gene matches: 5. CDR1 SNHLY and CDR2 FYNNEI come from the germline V gene.

Worth noting for this clonotype: Likely a read error: the CDR3 ends without its conserved phenylalanine or tryptophan. The chain employs TRBV20-1 and TRBJ2-7; TRBD2 might be the D (6 bases). The CDR3 spans 14 residues. V lost 1 base and J 3 bases, leaving 13 bases between the germline ends. Germline V gene data show CDR1 as DFQATT and CDR2 as SNEGSKA (reference sequence). Written as DNA, the CDR3 is TGCAGTGCTAGAGGAGGGACTGGTGACTACGAGCAGTACCTC. Protein: CSARGGTGDYEQYL.

A single count supports this clonotype. V usage is TRBV19 and J usage is TRBJ1-3, with D tentatively TRBD1 (6 bases). There are 16 residues in the CDR3. V shed 1 base and J shed 1 base, with 11 bases lying between them. Germline V gives CDR1 LNHDA, CDR2 SQIVND (reference sequence). The CDR3 here is CASSIAATGSGNTIYF. The CDR3 DNA follows: TGTGCCAGTAGTATAGCTGCAACAGGGTCTGGAAACACCATATATTTT.

This chain uses TRBV24-1 with TRBJ2-5; D gene uncertain. Germline V gene sequence: CDR1 KGHDR, CDR2 SFDVKD. This CDR3 region has 14 residues. V lost 5 bases to trimming and J lost 5 bases, with 14 bases between them. CDR3 protein: CATSGSYQGETQYF. As DNA, the CDR3 is TGTGCCACCAGTGGGAGCTACCAAGGCGAGACCCAGTACTTC.

This clonotype has more than one count but fewer than ten. The chain couples TRBV7-2 to TRBJ2-5; 12 bases agree with TRBD2. The CDR3 loop spans 15 amino acids. Germline V lookup: CDR1 SGHTA, CDR2 FQGNSA. J was trimmed by 4 bases and V by 7 bases; bases with no gene match: 7. The CDR3 loop is CASTRLAGEGETQYF. The CDR3 nucleotides are TGTGCCAGCACCAGACTAGCGGGGGAAGGAGAGACCCAGTACTTC.

A remark on this clonotype: The junction departs from the called germline gene at one end, perhaps through a read error. The V and J genes are TRBV19 and TRBJ2-5; TRBD1 matches at 8 bases. The length of the CDR3 is 16 residues. Germline loops: CDR1 LNHDA, CDR2 SQIVND (reference sequence). DNA for the CDR3: TGTGCCAGTAGTATGGTTACCGGGACAGGACAAGGGACCCAGTACTTC. This sequence encodes CASSMVTGTGQGTQYF.

The chain links TRBV9 to TRBJ2-1; D is unresolved. V dropped 3 bases and J dropped 8 bases, with 18 bases sitting between them. The germline CDR1 and CDR2 sequences are SGDLS and YYNGEE. The CDR3 length is 15 residues. The CDR3 spells CASSASPTETYEQFF. DNA of the CDR3: TGTGCCAGCAGCGCCAGTCCCACAGAGACATATGAGCAGTTCTTC.

This chain connects TRBV20-1 to TRBJ2-7; 7 nucleotides match TRBD2. CDR1 and CDR2 from the germline V gene are DFQATT and SNEGSKA (reference sequence). The CDR3 extends over 16 amino acids. The J segment lost 5 bases and the V segment lost 0 bases, leaving 13 bases of the junction unmatched. The DNA of the CDR3 is TGCAGTGCTAGAGATCAAGGGTTGGGAGGGCCAGACGAGCAGTACTTC. Residues: CSARDQGLGGPDEQYF.

Concerning this clonotype: This clone may be a read error of a much larger clone one base away. As the CDR3 is not closed by the conserved phenylalanine or tryptophan, this likely results from a read error. The chain employs TRBV20-1 and TRBJ2-5; D may correspond to TRBD1 or TRBD2 (5 bases each). Germline CDR1 DFQATT, CDR2 SNEGSKA (reference sequence). The CDR3 has 15 amino acids. The V gene lost 5 bases and the J gene lost 5 bases, with 21 bases spanning the gap. The CDR3 here is CSASTVRGTGETQYL. The CDR3 coding sequence is TGCAGTGCTTCGACAGTCCGGGGAACGGGGGAGACCCAGTACCTC.

This clonotype was seen more than once but under ten times. This chain joins TRBV29-1 and TRBJ1-3; D gene ambiguous. CDR3 size: 14 residues. V was cut by 8 bases and J by 0 bases, with 14 bases left in between. Germline values: CDR1 SQVTM, CDR2 ANQGSEA. Written as DNA, the CDR3 is TGCAGCACACTTTCCGACATCTCTGGAAACACCATATATTTT. It translates to CSTLSDISGNTIYF.

The chain is built from TRBV10-2 and TRBJ2-5; weak D call: TRBD2 (5 bases). Between the trimmed V and J ends, which lost 5 bases and 5 bases, there was a span of 18 bases. The CDR3 is made up of 15 amino acids. Germline V lookup: CDR1 WSHSY, CDR2 SAAADI. CDR3 amino acids: CASSFTDGRGETQYF. DNA of the CDR3: TGCGCCAGCAGTTTTACGGATGGGCGCGGGGAGACCCAGTACTTC.

A word on this clonotype: Just one base apart from a much larger clone, this may be a read error. This sequence joins TRBV3-1 and TRBJ1-2; D gene ambiguous. There are 14 residues in the CDR3. Germline assignment: CDR1 LGHDT and CDR2 YNNKEL (reference sequence). This CDR3 reads CTSSQDQIPLPETF. In DNA, the CDR3 is TGTACCAGCAGCCAAGACCAAATTCCCCTTCCCGAAACCTTC.

Note on this clonotype: One end of the junction does not line up with germline, which may come from a read error. The chain has TRBV19 and TRBJ1-2; the D gene is possibly TRBD1 (6 bases). Germline loops: CDR1 LNHDA, CDR2 SQIVND (reference sequence). CDR3 length equals 14 residues. Here the CDR3 reads CASSPGGANYGYAF. In nucleotides, the CDR3 is TGTGCCAGTAGTCCCGGGGGCGCGAACTATGGCTACGCCTTC.

Worth noting for this clonotype: Compared with germline, one end of the junction differs, possibly owing to a read error. The chain uses TRBV7-9 and TRBJ1-6; D ambiguous. In germline, CDR1 is SEHNR, CDR2 FQNEAQ (reference sequence). The CDR3 has 13 residues. DNA of the CDR3: TGTGCCAACAGCTTCAAGGGTGGGGAGACCCAGTACTTT. This gives the protein CANSFKGGETQYF.

The chain employs TRBV27 and TRBJ2-2, with 7 nucleotides matching TRBD1. CDR3 length: 14 residues. Per germline, CDR1 MNHEY and CDR2 SMNVEV (reference sequence). Trimming took 7 bases from V and 8 from J; bases not matched to a gene: 10. CDR3 in DNA: TGTGCCAGCACCCAGGACAGGTTGACGGGGGAGCTGTTTTTT. It is translated as CASTQDRLTGELFF.

The chain combines TRBV20-1 with TRBJ1-1; D call uncertain. Germline V gene lookup returns CDR1 DFQATT and CDR2 SNEGSKA (reference sequence). The CDR3 contains 10 residues. Trimming removed 5 bases from V and 8 bases from J, with 9 bases in between. The CDR3 sequence is CSAYLREAFF. As DNA, the CDR3 is TGCAGTGCTTACCTCAGAGAAGCTTTCTTT.

This clonotype has a count of ten or more. This chain uses TRBV5-8 with TRBJ2-2; D unclear. With 0 bases removed from V and 3 bases from J, the gap between germline ends came to 12 bases. CDR1 SGHTS and CDR2 YDEGEE come from the germline V gene. The CDR3 has 16 residues. The CDR3 region has the DNA TGTGCCAGCAGCTTGGTACTAAGTTACGACACCGGGGAGCTGTTTTTT. Protein product: CASSLVLSYDTGELFF.